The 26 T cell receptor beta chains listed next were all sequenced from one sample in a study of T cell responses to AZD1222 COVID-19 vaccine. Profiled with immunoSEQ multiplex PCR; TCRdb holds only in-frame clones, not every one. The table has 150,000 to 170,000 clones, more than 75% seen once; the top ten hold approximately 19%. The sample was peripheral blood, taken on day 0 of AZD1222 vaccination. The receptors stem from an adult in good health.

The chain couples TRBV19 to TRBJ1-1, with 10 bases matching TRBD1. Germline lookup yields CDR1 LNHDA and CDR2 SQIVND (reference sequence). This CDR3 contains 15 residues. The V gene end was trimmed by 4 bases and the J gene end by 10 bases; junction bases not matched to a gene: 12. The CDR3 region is CASSTGQGRVEGAFF. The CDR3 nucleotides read TGTGCCAGTAGTACGGGACAGGGGAGGGTGGAGGGAGCTTTCTTT.

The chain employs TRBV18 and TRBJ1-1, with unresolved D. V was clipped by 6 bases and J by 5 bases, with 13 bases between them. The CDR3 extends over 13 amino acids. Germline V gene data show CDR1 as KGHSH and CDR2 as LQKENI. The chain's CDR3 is CASSQSKKTEAFF. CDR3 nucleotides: TGTGCCAGCTCCCAAAGTAAGAAGACTGAAGCTTTCTTT.

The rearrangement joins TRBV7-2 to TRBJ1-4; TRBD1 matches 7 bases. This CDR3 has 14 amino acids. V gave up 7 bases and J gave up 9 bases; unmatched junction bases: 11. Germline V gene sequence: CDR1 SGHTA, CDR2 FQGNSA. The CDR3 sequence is CASKRGQGGKKLFF. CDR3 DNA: TGTGCCAGCAAACGCGGGCAGGGGGGGAAAAAACTGTTTTTT.

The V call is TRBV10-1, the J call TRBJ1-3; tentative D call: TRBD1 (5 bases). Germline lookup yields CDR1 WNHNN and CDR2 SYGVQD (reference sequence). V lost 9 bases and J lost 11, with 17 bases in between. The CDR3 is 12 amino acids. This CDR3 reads CARGWGRMAIYF. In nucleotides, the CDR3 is TGCGCCAGGGGGTGGGGGAGGATGGCCATATATTTT.

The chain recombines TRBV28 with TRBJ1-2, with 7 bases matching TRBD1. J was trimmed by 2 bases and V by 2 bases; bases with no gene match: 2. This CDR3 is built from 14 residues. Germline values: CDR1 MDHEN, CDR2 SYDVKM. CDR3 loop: CASSLGGQNYGYTF. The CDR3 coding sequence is TGTGCCAGCAGTTTAGGGGGACAGAACTATGGCTACACCTTC.

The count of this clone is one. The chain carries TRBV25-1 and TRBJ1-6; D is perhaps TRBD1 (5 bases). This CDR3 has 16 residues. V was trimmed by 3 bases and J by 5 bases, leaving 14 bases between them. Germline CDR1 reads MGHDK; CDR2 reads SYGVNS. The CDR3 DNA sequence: TGTGCCAGCAGTGATTGGAGGGGAGGTGATAATTCACCCCTCCACTTT. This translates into CASSDWRGGDNSPLHF.

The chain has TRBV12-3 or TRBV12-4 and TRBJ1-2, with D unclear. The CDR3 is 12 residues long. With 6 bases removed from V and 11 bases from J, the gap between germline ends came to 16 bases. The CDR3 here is CASSPDTAGYTF. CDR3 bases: TGTGCCAGCAGCCCCGACACTGCGGGATACACCTTC.

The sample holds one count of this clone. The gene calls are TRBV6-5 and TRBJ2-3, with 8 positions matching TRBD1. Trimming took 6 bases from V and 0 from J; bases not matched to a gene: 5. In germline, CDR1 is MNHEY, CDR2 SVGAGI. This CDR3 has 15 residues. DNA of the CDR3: TGTGCCAGCAGCCAGCAGGGGGCGAGCACAGATACGCAGTATTTT. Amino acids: CASSQQGASTDTQYF.

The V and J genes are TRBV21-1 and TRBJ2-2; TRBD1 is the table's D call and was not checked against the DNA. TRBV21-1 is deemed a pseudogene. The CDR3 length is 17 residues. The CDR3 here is CASSKQRRGPNTGELFF. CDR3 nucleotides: TGTGCCAGCAGCAAACAGAGAAGGGGGCCCAACACCGGGGAGCTGTTTTTT.

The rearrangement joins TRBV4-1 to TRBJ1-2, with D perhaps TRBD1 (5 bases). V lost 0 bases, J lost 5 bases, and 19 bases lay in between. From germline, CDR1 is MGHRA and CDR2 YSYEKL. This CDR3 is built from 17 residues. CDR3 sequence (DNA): TGCGCCAGCAGCCAAGATCCCTCCAGGGCACCTTATTATGGCTACACCTTC. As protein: CASSQDPSRAPYYGYTF.

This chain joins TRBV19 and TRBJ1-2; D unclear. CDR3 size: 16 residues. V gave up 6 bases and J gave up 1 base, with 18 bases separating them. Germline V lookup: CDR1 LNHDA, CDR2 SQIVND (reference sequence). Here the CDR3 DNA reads TGTGCCAGTAGATCACCCGGCAGACTACTTAACTATGGCTACACCTTC. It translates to CASRSPGRLLNYGYTF.

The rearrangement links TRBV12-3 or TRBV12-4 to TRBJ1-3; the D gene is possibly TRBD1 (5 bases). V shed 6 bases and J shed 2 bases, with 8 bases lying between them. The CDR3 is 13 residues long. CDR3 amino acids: CASRRGPGNTIYF. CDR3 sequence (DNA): TGTGCCAGCAGACGGGGACCTGGAAACACCATATATTTT.

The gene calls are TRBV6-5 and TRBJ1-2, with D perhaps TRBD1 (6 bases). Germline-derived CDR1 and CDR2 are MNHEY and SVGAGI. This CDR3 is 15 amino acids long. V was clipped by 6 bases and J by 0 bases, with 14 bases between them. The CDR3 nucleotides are TGTGCCAGCAGCCGAACAAGACAGGCTAACTATGGCTACACCTTC. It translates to CASSRTRQANYGYTF.

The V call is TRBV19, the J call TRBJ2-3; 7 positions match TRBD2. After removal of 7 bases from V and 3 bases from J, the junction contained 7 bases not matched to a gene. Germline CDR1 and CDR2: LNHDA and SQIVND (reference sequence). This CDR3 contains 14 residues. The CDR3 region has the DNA TGTGCCAGTAAGCCCAGCGGGGCGACAGATACGCAGTATTTT. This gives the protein CASKPSGATDTQYF.

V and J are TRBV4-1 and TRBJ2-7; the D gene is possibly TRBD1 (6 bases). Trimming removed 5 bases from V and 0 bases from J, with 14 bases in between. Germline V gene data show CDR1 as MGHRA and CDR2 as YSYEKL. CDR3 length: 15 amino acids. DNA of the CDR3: TGCGCCAGCAGCGTTGACAGGCCGAGCTCCTACGAGCAGTACTTC. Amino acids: CASSVDRPSSYEQYF.

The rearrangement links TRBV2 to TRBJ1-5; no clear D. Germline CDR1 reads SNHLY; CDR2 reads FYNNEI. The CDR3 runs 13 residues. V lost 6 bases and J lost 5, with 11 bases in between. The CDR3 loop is CASSGRSYQPQHF. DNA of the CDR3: TGTGCCAGCAGCGGACGTTCGTATCAGCCCCAGCATTTT.

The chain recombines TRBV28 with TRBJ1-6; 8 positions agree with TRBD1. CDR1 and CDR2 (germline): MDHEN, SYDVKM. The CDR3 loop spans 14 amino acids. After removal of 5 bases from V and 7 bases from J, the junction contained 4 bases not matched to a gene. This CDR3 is CASSTGGRNSPLHF. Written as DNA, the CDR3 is TGTGCCAGCAGTACAGGGGGAAGGAATTCACCCCTCCACTTT.

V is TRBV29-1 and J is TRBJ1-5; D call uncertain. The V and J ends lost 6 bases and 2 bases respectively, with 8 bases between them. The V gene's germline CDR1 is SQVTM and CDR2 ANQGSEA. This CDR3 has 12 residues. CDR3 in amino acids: CSVKEGNQPQHF. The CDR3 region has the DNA TGCAGCGTCAAGGAGGGCAATCAGCCCCAGCATTTT.

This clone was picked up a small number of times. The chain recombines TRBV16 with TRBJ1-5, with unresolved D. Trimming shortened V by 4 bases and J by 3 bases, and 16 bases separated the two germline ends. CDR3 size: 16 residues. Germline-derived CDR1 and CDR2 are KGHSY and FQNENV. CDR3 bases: TGTGCCAGCAGCCCTTTAATCGTAGCGAACAATCAGCCCCAGCATTTT. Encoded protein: CASSPLIVANNQPQHF.

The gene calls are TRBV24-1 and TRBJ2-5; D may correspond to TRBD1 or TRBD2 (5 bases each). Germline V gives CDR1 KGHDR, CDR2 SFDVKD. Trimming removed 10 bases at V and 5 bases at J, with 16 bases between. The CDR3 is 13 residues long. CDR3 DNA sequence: TGTGCCACAGGGGACCCACTTCGGGAGACCCAGTACTTC. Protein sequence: CATGDPLRETQYF.

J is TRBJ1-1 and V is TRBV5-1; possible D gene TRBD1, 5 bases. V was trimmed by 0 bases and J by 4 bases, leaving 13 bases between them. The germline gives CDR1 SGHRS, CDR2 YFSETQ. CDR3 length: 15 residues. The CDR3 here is CASSLGGVLGTEAFF. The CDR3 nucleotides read TGCGCCAGCAGCTTGGGAGGGGTCCTGGGCACTGAAGCTTTCTTT.

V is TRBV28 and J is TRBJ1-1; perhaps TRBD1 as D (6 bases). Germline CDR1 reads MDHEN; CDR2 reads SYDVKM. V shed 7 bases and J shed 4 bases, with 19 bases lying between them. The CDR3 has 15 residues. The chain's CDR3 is CASIGALRGLTEAFF. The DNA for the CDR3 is TGTGCCAGCATTGGGGCCCTCAGGGGACTCACTGAAGCTTTCTTT. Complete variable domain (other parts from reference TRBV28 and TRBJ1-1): DVKVTQSSRYLVKRTGEKVFLECVQDMDHENMFWYRQDPGLGLRLIYFSYDVKMKEKGDIPEGYSVSREKKERFSLILESASTNQTSMYLCASIGALRGLTEAFFGQGTRLTVV.

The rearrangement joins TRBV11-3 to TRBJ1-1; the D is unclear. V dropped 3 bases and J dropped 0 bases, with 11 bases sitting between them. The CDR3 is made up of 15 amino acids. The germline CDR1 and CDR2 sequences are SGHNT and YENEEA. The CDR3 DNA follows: TGTGCCAGCAGCTTTGGAGTGAGCATGAACACTGAAGCTTTCTTT. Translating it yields CASSFGVSMNTEAFF.

CDR3 sequence reads: CASSPPGLPNSPLHF. CDR3 sequence (DNA): TGTGCCAGTAGTCCGCCGGGGCTCCCTAATTCACCCCTCCACTTT. The chain couples TRBV19 to TRBJ1-6; D may be TRBD1 (5 bases). This CDR3 contains 15 residues. CDR1 and CDR2 from the germline V gene are LNHDA and SQIVND (reference sequence). V gave up 5 bases and J gave up 6 bases, with 14 bases separating them. Complete variable domain (other parts from reference TRBV19 and TRBJ1-6): DGGITQSPKYLFRKEGQNVTLSCEQNLNHDAMYWYRQDPGQGLRLIYYSQIVNDFQKGDIAEGYSVSREKKESFPLTVTSAQKNPTAFYLCASSPPGLPNSPLHFGNGTRLTVT.

For the CDR3, the DNA is TGTGCCAGCAGCGTTCGAGGGGGAGCCACAGATACGCAGTATTTT. Encoded protein: CASSVRGGATDTQYF. V is TRBV9 and J is TRBJ2-3, with a possible D match to TRBD1 (6 bases). Trimming pared 2 bases from V and 2 bases from J, leaving 12 bases between. CDR1 is SGDLS and CDR2 is YYNGEE in the germline V gene. This CDR3 region has 15 residues.

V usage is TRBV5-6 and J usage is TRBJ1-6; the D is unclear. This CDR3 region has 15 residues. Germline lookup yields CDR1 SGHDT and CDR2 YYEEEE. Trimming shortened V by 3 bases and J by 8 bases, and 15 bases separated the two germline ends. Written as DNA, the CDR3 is TGTGCCAGCAGCTGGGTGCTGGGGAACGATTCACCCCTCCACTTT. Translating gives CASSWVLGNDSPLHF.